In its sample, the clone carrying this TCR beta chain was seen many times. The antigen is not known. After removal of 5 bases from V and 1 base from J, the junction contained 7 bases not matched to a gene. CDR1 and CDR2 from the germline V gene are SGHTA and FQGNSA. CDR3 length equals 15 residues. Via MiXCR, TCRdb re-called the 5' RACE reads, giving one row per CDR3 protein. The repertoire holds tens of thousands of distinct CDR3 sequences, with 2.5% as singletons. This sample was taken from a study of neurological immune-mediated disorders. Study-level findings and limits: HTLV-1-associated myelopathy led in TCR clonal expansion, while multiple sclerosis ranked lowest, below healthy controls.

The V and J genes are TRBV7-2 and TRBJ1-2; 7 nucleotides line up with TRBD1. The TCR was taken from a man aged 50 to 59 with multiple sclerosis. The sequencing input was PBMCs. The CDR3 loop reads CASSLGTDINYGYTF. DNA of the CDR3: TGTGCCAGCAGCCTTGGGACAGATATTAACTATGGCTACACCTTC.